A selection of T cell receptor beta chains follows, all from one sample in a study of blood T cells in healthy people across ages. TCRdb re-called the 5' RACE reads with MiXCR, one entry per CDR3 protein. The data show around 500,000 distinct CDR3 sequences, roughly 43% seen once. The specimen sequenced was blood. The receptors come from a man older than 75 in good health. CDR3s include the opening cysteine and the closing phenylalanine or tryptophan. The D gene is left open where the match is weak. Size tells how often a clone was seen (once, few, many) or the class of an expanded clone, and some rows leave it out.

CDR3 DNA: TGTGCCAGCAGCCCGAACCCGGGACAGGGAGCCCAGTACTTC
CDR3 protein: CASSPNPGQGAQYF
D gene: TRBD1
J gene: TRBJ2-5
clone size: few
V gene: TRBV12-3/TRBV12-4

CDR3 DNA: TGCGCCAGCAGCAGCCGACAGGGCTCTAGCTCTCAGTTCTTC
CDR3 protein: CASSSRQGSSSQFF
D gene: TRBD1
J gene: TRBJ2-1
clone size: NA
V gene: TRBV5-1

CDR3 DNA: TGCAGCGTTGAGACGGGGTCGAGCTCCTACGAGCAGTACTTC
CDR3 protein: CSVETGSSSYEQYF
D gene: NA
J gene: TRBJ2-7
clone size: few
V gene: TRBV29-1

CDR3 DNA: TGTGCCACCGGGGGATATAGCAATCAGCCCCAGCATTTT
CDR3 protein: CATGGYSNQPQHF
D gene: NA
J gene: TRBJ1-5
clone size: NA
V gene: TRBV6-5

CDR3 DNA: TGTGCCAGCAGTGCCTCCAGGGGGGACGGCACAGATACGCAGTATTTT
CDR3 protein: CASSASRGDGTDTQYF
D gene: NA
J gene: TRBJ2-3
clone size: NA
V gene: TRBV6-2/TRBV6-3

CDR3 DNA: TGTGCCAGCAGTGTGTCACTAGCCCAAGAGACCCAGTACTTC
CDR3 protein: CASSVSLAQETQYF
D gene: NA
J gene: TRBJ2-5
clone size: NA
V gene: TRBV28

CDR3 DNA: TGTGCCAGCAGGCGGACAGGGGGACTAGAACCGTACAATGAGCAGTTCTTC
CDR3 protein: CASRRTGGLEPYNEQFF
D gene: TRBD1
J gene: TRBJ2-1
clone size: NA
V gene: TRBV6-6

CDR3 DNA: TGTGCCAGCAGCATTACCGGCACTGAAGCTTTCTTT
CDR3 protein: CASSITGTEAFF
D gene: NA
J gene: TRBJ1-1
clone size: NA
V gene: TRBV7-9

CDR3 DNA: TGTGTCAGCAGCGTGACAGGGGTAAATGAAAAACTGTTTTTT
CDR3 protein: CVSSVTGVNEKLFF
D gene: TRBD1
J gene: TRBJ1-4
clone size: NA
V gene: TRBV9

CDR3 DNA: TGTGCCAGCAGCCTCACCGACAGTGGGCAGTACTTC
CDR3 protein: CASSLTDSGQYF
D gene: NA
J gene: TRBJ2-7
clone size: many
V gene: TRBV3-1

CDR3 DNA: TGTGCCATCAGTGAGGCGGCTCAGGATACGCAGTATTTT
CDR3 protein: CAISEAAQDTQYF
D gene: NA
J gene: TRBJ2-3
clone size: NA
V gene: TRBV10-3

CDR3 DNA: TGTGCCAGCAGCGCCACTAGCGGGATCACCCACGAGCAGTACTTC
CDR3 protein: CASSATSGITHEQYF
D gene: TRBD2
J gene: TRBJ2-7
clone size: few
V gene: TRBV9

CDR3 DNA: TGTGCCAGCAGCTTAACATTGGTCTTGTCCTACGAGCAGTACTTC
CDR3 protein: CASSLTLVLSYEQYF
D gene: NA
J gene: TRBJ2-7
clone size: NA
V gene: TRBV7-2

CDR3 DNA: TGCAGTGCAGGGGACGCTTCTTCCTACGAGCAGTACTTC
CDR3 protein: CSAGDASSYEQYF
D gene: NA
J gene: TRBJ2-7
clone size: few
V gene: TRBV20-1

CDR3 DNA: TGTGCCAGCAGCTTACAGGCTAGCGGGGTCCAATACGAGCAGTACTTC
CDR3 protein: CASSLQASGVQYEQYF
D gene: TRBD2
J gene: TRBJ2-7
clone size: few
V gene: TRBV7-2

CDR3 DNA: TGCAGCGTTGAACAGGGAAAACTGTTTTTT
CDR3 protein: CSVEQGKLFF
D gene: NA
J gene: TRBJ1-4
clone size: NA
V gene: TRBV29-1

CDR3 DNA: TGTGCCAGCAGTTGGGGGACCCAAGAGACCCAGTACTTC
CDR3 protein: CASSWGTQETQYF
D gene: NA
J gene: TRBJ2-5
clone size: few
V gene: TRBV12-3/TRBV12-4

CDR3 DNA: TGCGCCAGCAGCCAAGACCCTAGACAGGGTATTGGTGGGGCCAACGTCCTGACTTTC
CDR3 protein: CASSQDPRQGIGGANVLTF
D gene: TRBD1
J gene: TRBJ2-6
clone size: few
V gene: TRBV4-1

CDR3 DNA: TGTGCCAGCACCCGGAGGGTGGAACTTAGCCCCCATGAGCAGTTCTTC
CDR3 protein: CASTRRVELSPHEQFF
D gene: NA
J gene: TRBJ2-1
clone size: NA
V gene: TRBV6-2/TRBV6-3

CDR3 DNA: TGTGCCAGCAGCTTTCAGGGAAAGAATGAGCAGTTCTTC
CDR3 protein: CASSFQGKNEQFF
D gene: NA
J gene: TRBJ2-1
clone size: many
V gene: TRBV6-6

CDR3 DNA: TGTGCCAGCAGTTTATCGGGACTAGCGGGCTCACAGTTCTTC
CDR3 protein: CASSLSGLAGSQFF
D gene: TRBD2
J gene: TRBJ2-1
clone size: few
V gene: TRBV27

CDR3 DNA: TGCAGTGCGCGGAAAGGGCTGTCCCCCACAGATACGCAGTATTTT
CDR3 protein: CSARKGLSPTDTQYF
D gene: NA
J gene: TRBJ2-3
clone size: NA
V gene: TRBV20-1

CDR3 DNA: TGTGCCAGCAGCCAATCACAGAGATACGAGCAGTACTTC
CDR3 protein: CASSQSQRYEQYF
D gene: NA
J gene: TRBJ2-7
clone size: few
V gene: TRBV3-1

CDR3 DNA: TGTGCCAGCAGCCCCGGGACAGGGTTAGAGACCCAGTACTTC
CDR3 protein: CASSPGTGLETQYF
D gene: TRBD1
J gene: TRBJ2-5
clone size: NA
V gene: TRBV7-2